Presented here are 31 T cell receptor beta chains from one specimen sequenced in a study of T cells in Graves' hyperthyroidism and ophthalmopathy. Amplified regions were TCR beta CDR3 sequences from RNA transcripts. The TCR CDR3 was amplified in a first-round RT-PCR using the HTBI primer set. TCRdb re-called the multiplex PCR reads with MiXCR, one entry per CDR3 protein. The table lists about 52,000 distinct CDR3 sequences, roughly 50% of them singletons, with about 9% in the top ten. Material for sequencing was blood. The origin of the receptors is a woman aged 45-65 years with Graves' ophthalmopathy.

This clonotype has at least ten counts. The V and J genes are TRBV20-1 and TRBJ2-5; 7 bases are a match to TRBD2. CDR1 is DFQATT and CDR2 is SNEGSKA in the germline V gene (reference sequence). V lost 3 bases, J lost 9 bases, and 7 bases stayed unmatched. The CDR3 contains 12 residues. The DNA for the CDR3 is TGCAGTGCTAGGGGGCCCCGGGGGGCCCAGTACTTC. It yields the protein CSARGPRGAQYF.

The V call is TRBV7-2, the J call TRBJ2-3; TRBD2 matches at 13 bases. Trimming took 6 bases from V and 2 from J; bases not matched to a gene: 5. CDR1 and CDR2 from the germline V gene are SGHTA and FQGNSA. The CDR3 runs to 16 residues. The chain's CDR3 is CASRLTSGRSTDTQYF. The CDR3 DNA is TGTGCCAGCAGACTGACTAGCGGGAGGTCCACAGATACGCAGTATTTT.

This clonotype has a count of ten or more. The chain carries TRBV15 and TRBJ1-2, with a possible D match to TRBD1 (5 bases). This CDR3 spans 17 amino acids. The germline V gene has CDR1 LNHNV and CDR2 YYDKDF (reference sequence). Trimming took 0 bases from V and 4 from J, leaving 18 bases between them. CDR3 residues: CATSRDFNSAGTYGYTF. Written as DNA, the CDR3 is TGTGCCACCAGCAGAGATTTCAATTCGGCAGGGACCTATGGCTACACCTTC.

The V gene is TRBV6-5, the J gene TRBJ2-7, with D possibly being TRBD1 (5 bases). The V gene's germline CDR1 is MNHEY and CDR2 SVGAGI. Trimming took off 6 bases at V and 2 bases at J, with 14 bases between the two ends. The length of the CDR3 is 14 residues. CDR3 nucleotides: TGTGCCAGCAGACGATCAGGGCGGACCTACGAGCAGTACTTC. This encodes CASRRSGRTYEQYF.

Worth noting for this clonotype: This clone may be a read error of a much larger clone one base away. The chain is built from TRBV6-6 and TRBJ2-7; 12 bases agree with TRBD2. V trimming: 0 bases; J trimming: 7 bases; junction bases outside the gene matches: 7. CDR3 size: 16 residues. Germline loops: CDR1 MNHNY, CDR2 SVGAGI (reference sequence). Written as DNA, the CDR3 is TGTGCCAGCAGTTACTCGACTAGCGGGAGTTCCAATGAGCAGTACTTC. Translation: CASSYSTSGSSNEQYF.

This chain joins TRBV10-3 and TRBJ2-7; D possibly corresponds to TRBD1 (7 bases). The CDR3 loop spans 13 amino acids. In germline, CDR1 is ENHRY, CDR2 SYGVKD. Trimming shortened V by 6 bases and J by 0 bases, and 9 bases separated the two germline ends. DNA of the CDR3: TGTGCCATCAGGCAGGGGGGCTCCTACGAGCAGTACTTC. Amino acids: CAIRQGGSYEQYF.

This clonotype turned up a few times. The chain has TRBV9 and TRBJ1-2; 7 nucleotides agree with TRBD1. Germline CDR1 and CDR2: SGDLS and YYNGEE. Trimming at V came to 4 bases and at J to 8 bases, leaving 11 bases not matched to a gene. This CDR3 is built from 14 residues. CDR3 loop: CASSPQTGFGGYTF. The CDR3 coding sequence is TGTGCCAGCAGCCCCCAGACAGGGTTCGGGGGCTACACCTTC.

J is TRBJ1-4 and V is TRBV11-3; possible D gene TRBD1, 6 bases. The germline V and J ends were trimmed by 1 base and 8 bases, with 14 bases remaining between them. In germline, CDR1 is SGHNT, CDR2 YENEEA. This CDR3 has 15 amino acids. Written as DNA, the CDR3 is TGTGCCAGCAGCTTAGGGTCGGACAGCCAAGAAAAACTGTTTTTT. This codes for CASSLGSDSQEKLFF. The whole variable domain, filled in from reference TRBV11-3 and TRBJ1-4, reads EAGVVQSPRYKIIEKKQPVAFWCNPISGHNTLYWYLQNLGQGPELLIRYENEEAVDDSQLPKDRFSAERLKGVDSTLKIQPAELGDSAVYLCASSLGSDSQEKLFFGSGTQLSVL.

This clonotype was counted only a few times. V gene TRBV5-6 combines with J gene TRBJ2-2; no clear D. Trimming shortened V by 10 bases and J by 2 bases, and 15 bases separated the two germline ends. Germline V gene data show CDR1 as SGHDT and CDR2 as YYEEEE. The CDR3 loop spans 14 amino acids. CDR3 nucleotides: TGTGCCTGGAGTATTTGGAGTAACACCGGGGAGCTGTTTTTT. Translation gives CAWSIWSNTGELFF.

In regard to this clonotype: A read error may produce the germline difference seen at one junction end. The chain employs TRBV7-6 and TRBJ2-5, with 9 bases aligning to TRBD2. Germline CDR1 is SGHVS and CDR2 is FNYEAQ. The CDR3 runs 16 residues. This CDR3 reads CASSLEVWRGGGTQHF. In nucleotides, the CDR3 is TGTGCCAGCAGCTTAGAGGTCTGGCGGGGGGGAGGGACCCAGCACTTC. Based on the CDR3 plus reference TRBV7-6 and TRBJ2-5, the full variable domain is GAGVSQSPRYKVTKRGQDVALRCDPISGHVSLYWYRQALGQGPEFLTYFNYEAQQDKSGLPNDRFSAERPEGSISTLTIQRTEQRDSAMYRCASSLEVWRGGGTQHFGPGTRLLVL.

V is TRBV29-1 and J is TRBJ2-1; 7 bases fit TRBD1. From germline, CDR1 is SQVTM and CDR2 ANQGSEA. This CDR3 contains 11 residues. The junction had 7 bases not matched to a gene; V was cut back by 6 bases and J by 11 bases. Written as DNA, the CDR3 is TGCAGCGTCCACAACAGGGGTCAGCAGTTCTTC. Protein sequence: CSVHNRGQQFF.

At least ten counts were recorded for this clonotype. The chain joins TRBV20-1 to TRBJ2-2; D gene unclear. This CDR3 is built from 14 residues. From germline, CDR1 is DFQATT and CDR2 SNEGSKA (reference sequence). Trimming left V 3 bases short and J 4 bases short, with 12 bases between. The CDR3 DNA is TGCAGTGCTAGTAGTGGATACGGCACCGGGGAGCTGTTTTTT. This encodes CSASSGYGTGELFF.

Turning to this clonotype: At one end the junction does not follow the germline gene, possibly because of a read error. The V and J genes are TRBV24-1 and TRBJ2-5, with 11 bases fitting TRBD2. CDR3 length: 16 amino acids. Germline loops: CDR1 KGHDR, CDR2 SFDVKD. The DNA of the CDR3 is TGTGCCACCAGTGGTGGGGTAGCGGGAGGGCGGGAGACCCAGTATTTC. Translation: CATSGGVAGGRETQYF.

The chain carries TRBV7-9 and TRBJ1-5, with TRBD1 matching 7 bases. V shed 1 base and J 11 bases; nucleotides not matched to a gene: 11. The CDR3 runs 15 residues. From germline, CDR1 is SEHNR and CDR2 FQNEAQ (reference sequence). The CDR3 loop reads CASSLDSRGRETQHF. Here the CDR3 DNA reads TGTGCCAGCAGCTTAGACTCTAGGGGGCGGGAGACCCAGCATTTT.

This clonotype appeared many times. CDR3 in amino acids: CASSLGAANTDTQYF. The CDR3, as DNA: TGTGCCAGCAGCTTAGGTGCGGCCAACACAGATACGCAGTATTTT. The V and J genes are TRBV7-9 and TRBJ2-3; D gene ambiguous. The CDR3 loop spans 15 amino acids. Germline assignment: CDR1 SEHNR and CDR2 FQNEAQ (reference sequence). V was trimmed by 1 base and J by 2 bases, leaving 10 bases between them. The whole variable domain, remainder taken from reference TRBV7-9 and TRBJ2-3, is DTGVSQNPRHKITKRGQNVTFRCDPISEHNRLYWYRQTLGQGPEFLTYFQNEAQLEKSRLLSDRFSAERPKGSFSTLEIQRTEQGDSAMYLCASSLGAANTDTQYFGPGTRLTVL.

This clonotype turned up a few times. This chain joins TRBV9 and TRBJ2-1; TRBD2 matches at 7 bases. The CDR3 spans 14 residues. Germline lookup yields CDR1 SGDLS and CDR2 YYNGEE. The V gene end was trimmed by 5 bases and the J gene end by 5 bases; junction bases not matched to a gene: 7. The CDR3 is CASSARGVHNEQFF. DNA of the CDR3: TGTGCCAGCAGTGCCCGGGGGGTCCACAATGAGCAGTTCTTC.

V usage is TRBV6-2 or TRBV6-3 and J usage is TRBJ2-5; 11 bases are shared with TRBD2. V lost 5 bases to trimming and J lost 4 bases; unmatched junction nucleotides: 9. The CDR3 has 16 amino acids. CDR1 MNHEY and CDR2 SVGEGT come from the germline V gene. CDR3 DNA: TGTGCCAGCAGTAGACCCATAGCGGGAGGGGGAGAGACCCAGTACTTC. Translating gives CASSRPIAGGGETQYF.

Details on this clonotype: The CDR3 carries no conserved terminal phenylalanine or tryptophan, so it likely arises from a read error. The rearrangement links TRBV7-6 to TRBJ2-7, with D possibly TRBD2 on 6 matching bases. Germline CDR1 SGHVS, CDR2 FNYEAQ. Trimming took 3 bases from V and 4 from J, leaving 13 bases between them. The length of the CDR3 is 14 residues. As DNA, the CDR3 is TGTGCCAGCAGCTTGGACGGGAGCTCGTACGAGCAGTACCTC. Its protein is CASSLDGSSYEQYL.

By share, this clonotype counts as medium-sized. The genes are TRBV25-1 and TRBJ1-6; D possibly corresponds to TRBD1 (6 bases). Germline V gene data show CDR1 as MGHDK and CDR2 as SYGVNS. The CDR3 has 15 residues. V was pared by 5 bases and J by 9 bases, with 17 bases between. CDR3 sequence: CASSPSGARSSPLHF. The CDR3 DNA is TGTGCCAGCAGTCCCTCGGGGGCGAGGAGTTCACCCCTCCACTTT.

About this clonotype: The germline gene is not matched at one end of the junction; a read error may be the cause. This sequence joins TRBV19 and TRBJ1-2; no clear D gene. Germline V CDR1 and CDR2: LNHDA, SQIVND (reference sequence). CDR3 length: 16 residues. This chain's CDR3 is CASSVRLSEVNYGYIF. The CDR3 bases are TGTGCCAGTAGTGTACGCCTTTCGGAAGTTAACTATGGCTACATCTTC.

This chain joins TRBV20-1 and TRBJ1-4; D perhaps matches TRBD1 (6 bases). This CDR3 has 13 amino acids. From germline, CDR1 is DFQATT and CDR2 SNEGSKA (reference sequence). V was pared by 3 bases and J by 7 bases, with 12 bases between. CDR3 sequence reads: CSARKGGLEKLFF. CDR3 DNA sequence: TGCAGTGCTAGGAAGGGGGGCCTTGAAAAACTGTTTTTT.

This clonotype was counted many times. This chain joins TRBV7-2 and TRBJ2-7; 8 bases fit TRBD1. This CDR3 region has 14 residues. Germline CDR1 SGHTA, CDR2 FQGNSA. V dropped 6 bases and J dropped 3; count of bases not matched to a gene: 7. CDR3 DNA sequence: TGTGCCAGCAGGCCCCAGGGGGCCAACTACGAGCAGTACTTC. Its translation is CASRPQGANYEQYF. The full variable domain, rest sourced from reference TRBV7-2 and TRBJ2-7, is GAGVSQSPSNKVTEKGKDVELRCDPISGHTALYWYRQSLGQGLEFLIYFQGNSAPDKSGLPSDRFSAERTGGSVSTLTIQRTQQEDSAVYLCASRPQGANYEQYFGPGTRLTVT.

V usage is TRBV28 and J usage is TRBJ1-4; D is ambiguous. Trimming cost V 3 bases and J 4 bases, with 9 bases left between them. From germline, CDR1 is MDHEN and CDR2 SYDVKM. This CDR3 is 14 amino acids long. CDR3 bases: TGTGCCAGCAGTTTGAGCGGACGTAATGAAAAACTGTTTTTT. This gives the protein CASSLSGRNEKLFF.

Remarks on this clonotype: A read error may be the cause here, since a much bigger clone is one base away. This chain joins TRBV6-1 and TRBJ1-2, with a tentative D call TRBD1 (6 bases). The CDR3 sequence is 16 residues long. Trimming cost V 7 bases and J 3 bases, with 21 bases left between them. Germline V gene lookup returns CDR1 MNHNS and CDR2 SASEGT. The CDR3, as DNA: TGTGCCAGCACCACGGGCCCTCAGGGGTCGTACTATGGCTACACCTTC. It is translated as CASTTGPQGSYYGYTF.

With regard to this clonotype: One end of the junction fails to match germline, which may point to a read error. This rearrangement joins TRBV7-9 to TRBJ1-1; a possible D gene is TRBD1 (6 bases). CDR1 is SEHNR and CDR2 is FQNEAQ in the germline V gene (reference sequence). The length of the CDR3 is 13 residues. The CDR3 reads CASSFGGDTEAFF. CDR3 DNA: TGTGCCAGCAGCTTCGGGGGGGACACGGAAGCTTTCTTT.

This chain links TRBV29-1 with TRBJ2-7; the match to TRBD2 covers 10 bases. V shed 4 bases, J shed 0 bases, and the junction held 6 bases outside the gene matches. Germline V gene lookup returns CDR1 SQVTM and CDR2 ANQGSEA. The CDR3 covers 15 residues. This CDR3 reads CSVGSTSGSSYEQYF. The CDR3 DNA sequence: TGCAGCGTTGGCTCGACTAGCGGGTCCTCCTACGAGCAGTACTTC.

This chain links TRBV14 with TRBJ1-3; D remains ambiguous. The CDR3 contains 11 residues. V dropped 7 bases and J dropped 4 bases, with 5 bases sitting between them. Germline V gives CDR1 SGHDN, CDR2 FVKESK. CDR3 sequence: CASKEGNTIYF. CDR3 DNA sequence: TGTGCCAGCAAGGAGGGAAACACCATATATTTT. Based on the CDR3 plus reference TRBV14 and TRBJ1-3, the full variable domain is EAGVTQFPSHSVIEKGQTVTLRCDPISGHDNLYWYRRVMGKEIKFLLHFVKESKQDESGMPNNRFLAERTGGTYSTLKVQPAELEDSGVYFCASKEGNTIYFGEGSWLTVV.

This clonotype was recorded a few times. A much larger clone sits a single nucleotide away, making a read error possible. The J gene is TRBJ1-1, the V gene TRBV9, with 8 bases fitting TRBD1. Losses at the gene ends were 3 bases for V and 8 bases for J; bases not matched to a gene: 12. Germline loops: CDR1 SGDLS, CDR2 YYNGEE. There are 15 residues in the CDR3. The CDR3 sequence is CASSAGGTGDLEAFF. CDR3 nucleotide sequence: TGTGCCAGCAGCGCTGGCGGGACAGGCGATTTGGAAGCTTTCTTT.

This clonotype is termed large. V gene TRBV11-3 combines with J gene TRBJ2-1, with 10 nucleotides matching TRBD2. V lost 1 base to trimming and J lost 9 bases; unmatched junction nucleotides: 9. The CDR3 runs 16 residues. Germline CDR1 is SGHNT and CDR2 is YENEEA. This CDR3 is CASSLAPGLANGEQFF. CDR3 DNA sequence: TGTGCCAGCAGCTTAGCCCCGGGACTAGCGAATGGTGAGCAGTTCTTC. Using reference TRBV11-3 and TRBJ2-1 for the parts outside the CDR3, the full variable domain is EAGVVQSPRYKIIEKKQPVAFWCNPISGHNTLYWYLQNLGQGPELLIRYENEEAVDDSQLPKDRFSAERLKGVDSTLKIQPAELGDSAVYLCASSLAPGLANGEQFFGPGTRLTVL.

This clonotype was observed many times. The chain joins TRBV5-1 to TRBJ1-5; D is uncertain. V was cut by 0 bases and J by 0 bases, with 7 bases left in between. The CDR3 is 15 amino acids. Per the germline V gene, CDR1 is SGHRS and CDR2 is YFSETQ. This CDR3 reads CASSLDGGSNQPQHF. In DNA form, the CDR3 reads TGCGCCAGCAGCTTGGATGGCGGTAGCAATCAGCCCCAGCATTTT.

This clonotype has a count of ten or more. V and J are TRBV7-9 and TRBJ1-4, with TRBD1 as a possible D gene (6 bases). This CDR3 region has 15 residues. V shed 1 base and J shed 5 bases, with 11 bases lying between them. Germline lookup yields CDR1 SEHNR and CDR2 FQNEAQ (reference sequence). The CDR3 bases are TGTGCCAGCAGCTTAGGAGGGACACCGAATGAAAAACTGTTTTTT. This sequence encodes CASSLGGTPNEKLFF.